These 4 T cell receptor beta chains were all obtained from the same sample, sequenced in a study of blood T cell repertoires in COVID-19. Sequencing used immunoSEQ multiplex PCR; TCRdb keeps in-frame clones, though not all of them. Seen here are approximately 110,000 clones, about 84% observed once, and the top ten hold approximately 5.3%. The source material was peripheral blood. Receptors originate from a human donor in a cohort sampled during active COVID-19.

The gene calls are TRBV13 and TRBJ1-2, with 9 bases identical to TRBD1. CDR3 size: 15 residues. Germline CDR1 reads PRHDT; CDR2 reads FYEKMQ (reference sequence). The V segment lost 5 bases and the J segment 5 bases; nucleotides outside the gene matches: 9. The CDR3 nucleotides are TGTGCCAGCAGCCCCAGAACAGGGGGCGGTTATGGCTACACCTTC. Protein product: CASSPRTGGGYGYTF.

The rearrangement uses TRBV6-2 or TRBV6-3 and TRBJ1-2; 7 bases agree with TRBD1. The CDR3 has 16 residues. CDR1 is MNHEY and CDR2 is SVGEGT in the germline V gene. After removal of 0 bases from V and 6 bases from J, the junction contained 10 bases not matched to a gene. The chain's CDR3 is CASSYSIGGQGDGYTF. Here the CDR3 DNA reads TGTGCCAGCAGTTACTCGATTGGGGGGCAGGGGGATGGCTACACCTTC.

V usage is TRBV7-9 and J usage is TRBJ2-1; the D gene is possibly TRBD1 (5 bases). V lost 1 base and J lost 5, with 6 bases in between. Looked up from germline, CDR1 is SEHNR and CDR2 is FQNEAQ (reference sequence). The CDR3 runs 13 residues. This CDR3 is CASSLGQHNEQFF. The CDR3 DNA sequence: TGTGCCAGCAGCTTAGGACAGCACAATGAGCAGTTCTTC.

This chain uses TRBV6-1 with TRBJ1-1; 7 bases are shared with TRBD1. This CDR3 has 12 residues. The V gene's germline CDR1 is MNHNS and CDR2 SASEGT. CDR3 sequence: CAHSEGQTEAFF. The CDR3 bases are TGTGCGCACAGCGAGGGACAGACTGAAGCTTTCTTT.